This T cell receptor (beta chain) was identified during a study of T cells after yellow fever vaccination. The study's findings and limits: Although the secondary response was weaker, it peaked faster, at day 5 versus 15. Within FACS-sorted repertoires, abundant clonotypes contaminating from the bulk population could be present. A minor fraction of clonotypes spanned both CD4 and CD8 compartments.

At least ten counts were recorded for this clonotype. Its specificity is unknown. MiXCR, run by TCRdb on the 5' RACE reads, gives a single entry per CDR3 protein. The sample holds 510,000 or so distinct CDR3 sequences, 15% to 20% seen once. There are 14 residues in the CDR3. Germline V gene lookup returns CDR1 SGHRS and CDR2 YFSETQ. J gave up 6 bases and V 4 bases, and 6 bases lay outside the gene matches. V gene TRBV5-1 combines with J gene TRBJ2-1, with 8 bases lining up with TRBD1. This clonotype was sampled from a man aged 30 to 45 who received the YFV17D yellow fever vaccine. Sequencing used PBMCs, obtained 15 days after the yellow fever booster vaccination. This CDR3 reads CASSGGQGANEQFF. In nucleotides, the CDR3 is TGCGCCAGCAGCGGCGGACAGGGTGCCAATGAGCAGTTCTTC.